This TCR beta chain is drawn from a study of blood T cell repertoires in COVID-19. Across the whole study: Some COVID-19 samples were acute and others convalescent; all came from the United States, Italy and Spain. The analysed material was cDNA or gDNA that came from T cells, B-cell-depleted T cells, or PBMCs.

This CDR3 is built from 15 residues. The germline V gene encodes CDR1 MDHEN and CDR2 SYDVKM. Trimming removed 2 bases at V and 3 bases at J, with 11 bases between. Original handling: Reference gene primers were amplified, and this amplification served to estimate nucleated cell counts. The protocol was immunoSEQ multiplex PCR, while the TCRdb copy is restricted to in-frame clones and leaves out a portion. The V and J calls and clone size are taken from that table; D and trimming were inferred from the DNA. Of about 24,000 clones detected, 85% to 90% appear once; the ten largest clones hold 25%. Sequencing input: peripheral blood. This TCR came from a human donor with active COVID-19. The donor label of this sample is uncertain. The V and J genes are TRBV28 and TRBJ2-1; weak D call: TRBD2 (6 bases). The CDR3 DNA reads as TGTGCCAGCAGTTTACCTCTTAGCGGCTACAATGAGCAGTTCTTC. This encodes CASSLPLSGYNEQFF. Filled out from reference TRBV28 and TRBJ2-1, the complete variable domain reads DVKVTQSSRYLVKRTGEKVFLECVQDMDHENMFWYRQDPGLGLRLIYFSYDVKMKEKGDIPEGYSVSREKKERFSLILESASTNQTSMYLCASSLPLSGYNEQFFGPGTRLTVL.